This T cell receptor beta chain emerged from a study of graft-versus-host responses after intestinal transplantation. The overall study: Anti-thymocyte globulin served as induction for all recipients, who then took tacrolimus and steroids for three to four years.

The repertoire was sequenced with immunoSEQ multiplex PCR; TCRdb's copy has only in-frame clones and lacks some. The sample lists roughly 28,000 clones; about 92% were seen once. Trimming stripped 3 bases from V and 4 bases from J, with 15 bases between. CDR1 and CDR2 (germline): MNHNS, SASEGT. CDR3 size: 15 residues. The rearrangement joins TRBV6-1 to TRBJ1-2; maybe TRBD1 (6 bases). This TCR was sampled from a human patient who received an intestinal transplant, so some T cells may come from the graft donor. Sequenced here: PBMCs, sampled 66 days after intestinal transplant. CDR3 sequence reads: CASSDRWQGIYGYTF. The DNA of the CDR3 is TGTGCCAGCAGTGACAGGTGGCAGGGGATCTATGGCTACACCTTC.